These 5 T cell receptor beta chains were sequenced from one sample in a study of T cell changes during pregnancy in multiple sclerosis. Method: immunoSEQ multiplex PCR; TCRdb's copy keeps in-frame clones and lacks some. Found here are about 38,000 clones, 75% to 95% of them singletons; the top ten hold around 10%. Material: CD8+ T cells from peripheral blood mononuclear cells, obtained after pregnancy. Receptors originate from a female donor with multiple sclerosis, enrolled in a pregnancy study.

The rearrangement joins TRBV10-3 to TRBJ1-3, with a tentative D call TRBD1 (6 bases). The CDR3 length is 15 residues. Germline values: CDR1 ENHRY, CDR2 SYGVKD. Trimming stripped 2 bases from V and 0 bases from J, with 8 bases between. The DNA of the CDR3 is TGTGCCATCAGTGAGGCAGGGGTCTCTGGAAACACCATATATTTT. Amino acid sequence: CAISEAGVSGNTIYF.

J is TRBJ2-1 and V is TRBV9, with a tentative D call TRBD2 (5 bases). V lost 8 bases to trimming and J lost 5 bases, with 11 bases between them. This CDR3 has 12 residues. CDR1 is SGDLS and CDR2 is YYNGEE in the germline V gene. This CDR3 is CASARADNEQFF. CDR3 in DNA: TGTGCCAGTGCGCGGGCAGACAATGAGCAGTTCTTC.

The chain uses TRBV14 and TRBJ2-7; perhaps TRBD2 as D (5 bases). V lost 0 bases, J lost 5 bases, and 8 bases lay in between. Germline V gene sequence: CDR1 SGHDN, CDR2 FVKESK. This CDR3 has 13 amino acids. CDR3 sequence (DNA): TGTGCCAGCAGCCAAGATCCCGGGGACGAGCAGTACTTC. As protein: CASSQDPGDEQYF.

The chain carries TRBV4-1 and TRBJ1-4; D gene unclear. Germline CDR1 MGHRA, CDR2 YSYEKL. The CDR3 covers 14 residues. Trimming removed 0 bases at V and 6 bases at J, with 8 bases between. The CDR3 region is CASSQELRDEKLFF. Here the CDR3 DNA reads TGCGCCAGCAGCCAAGAGCTGAGGGATGAAAAACTGTTTTTT.

The V gene is TRBV19, the J gene TRBJ1-1; D perhaps matches TRBD1 (6 bases). The V end lost 3 bases, the J end lost 3 bases, and 17 bases lay between the germline ends. Germline V lookup: CDR1 LNHDA, CDR2 SQIVND (reference sequence). The CDR3 has 16 residues. The CDR3 nucleotides are TGTGCCAGTAGTATTGGACAGTCCGCCGTGGACACTGAAGCTTTCTTT. As protein: CASSIGQSAVDTEAFF.